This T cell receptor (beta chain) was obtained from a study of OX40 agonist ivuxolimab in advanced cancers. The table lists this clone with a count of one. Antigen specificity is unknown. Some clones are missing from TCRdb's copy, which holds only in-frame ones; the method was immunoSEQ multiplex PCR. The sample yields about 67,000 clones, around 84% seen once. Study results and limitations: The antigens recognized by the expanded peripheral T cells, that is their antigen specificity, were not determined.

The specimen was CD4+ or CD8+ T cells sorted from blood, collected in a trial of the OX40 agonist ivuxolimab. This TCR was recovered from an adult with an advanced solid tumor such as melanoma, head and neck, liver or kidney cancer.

In DNA, the CDR3 is TGTGCCAGCAGTGAGTCCCAGGGATATGGGTACGAGCAGTACTTC. As protein: CASSESQGYGYEQYF. This rearrangement joins TRBV6-4 to TRBJ2-7, with D perhaps matching TRBD1 (5 bases). V was trimmed by 3 bases and J by 4 bases, leaving 16 bases between them. Looked up from germline, CDR1 is MRHNA and CDR2 is SNTAGT. This CDR3 spans 15 amino acids.